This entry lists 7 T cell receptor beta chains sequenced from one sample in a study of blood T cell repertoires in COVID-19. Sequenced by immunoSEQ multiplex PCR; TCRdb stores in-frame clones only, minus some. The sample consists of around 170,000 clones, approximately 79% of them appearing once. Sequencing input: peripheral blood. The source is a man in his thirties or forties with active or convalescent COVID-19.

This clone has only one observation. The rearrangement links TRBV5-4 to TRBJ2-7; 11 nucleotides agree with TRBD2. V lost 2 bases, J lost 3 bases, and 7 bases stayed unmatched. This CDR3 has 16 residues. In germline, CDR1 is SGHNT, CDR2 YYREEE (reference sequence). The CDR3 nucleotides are TGTGCCAGCAGCTTTAGGACTAGCGGGCTTAGCTACGAGCAGTACGTC. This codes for CASSFRTSGLSYEQYV.

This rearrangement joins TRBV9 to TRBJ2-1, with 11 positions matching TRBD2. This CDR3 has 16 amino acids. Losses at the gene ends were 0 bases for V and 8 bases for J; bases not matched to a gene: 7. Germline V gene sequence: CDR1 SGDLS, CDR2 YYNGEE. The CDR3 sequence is CASSVDSSSGRYEQFF. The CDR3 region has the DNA TGTGCCAGCAGCGTAGATTCATCTAGCGGGAGGTATGAGCAGTTCTTC. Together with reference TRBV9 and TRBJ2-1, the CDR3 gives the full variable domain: DSGVTQTPKHLITATGQRVTLRCSPRSGDLSVYWYQQSLDQGLQFLIQYYNGEERAKGNILERFSAQQFPDLHSELNLSSLELGDSALYFCASSVDSSSGRYEQFFGPGTRLTVL.

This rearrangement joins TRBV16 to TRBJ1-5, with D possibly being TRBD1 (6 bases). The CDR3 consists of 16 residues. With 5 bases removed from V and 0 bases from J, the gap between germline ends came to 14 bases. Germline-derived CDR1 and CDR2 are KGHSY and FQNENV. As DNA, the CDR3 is TGTGCCAGCAGCGGCTCCGGGACATCTAGCAATCAGCCCCAGCATTTT. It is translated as CASSGSGTSSNQPQHF.

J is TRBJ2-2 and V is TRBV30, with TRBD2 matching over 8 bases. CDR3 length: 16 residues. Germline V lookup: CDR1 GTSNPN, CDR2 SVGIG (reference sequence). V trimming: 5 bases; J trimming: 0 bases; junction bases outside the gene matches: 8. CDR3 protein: CAWDRGGSANTGELFF. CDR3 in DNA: TGTGCCTGGGACCGGGGGGGGTCCGCGAACACCGGGGAGCTGTTTTTT.

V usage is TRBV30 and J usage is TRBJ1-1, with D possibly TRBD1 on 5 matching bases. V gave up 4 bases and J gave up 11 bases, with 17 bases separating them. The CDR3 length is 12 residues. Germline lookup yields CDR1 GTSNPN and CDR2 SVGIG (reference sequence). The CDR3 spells CAWTVGVVKAFF. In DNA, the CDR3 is TGTGCCTGGACAGTAGGGGTTGTCAAGGCTTTCTTT. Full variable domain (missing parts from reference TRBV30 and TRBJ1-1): SQTIHQWPATLVQPVGSPLSLECTVEGTSNPNLYWYRQAAGRGLQLLFYSVGIGQISSEVPQNLSASRPQDRQFILSSKKLLLSDSGFYLCAWTVGVVKAFFGQGTRLTVV.

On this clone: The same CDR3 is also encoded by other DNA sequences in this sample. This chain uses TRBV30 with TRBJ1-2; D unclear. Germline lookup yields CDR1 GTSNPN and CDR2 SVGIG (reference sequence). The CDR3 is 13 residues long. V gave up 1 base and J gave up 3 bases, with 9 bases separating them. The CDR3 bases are TGTGCCTGGAGTGCGCAGTCCCACTATGGCTACACCTTC. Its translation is CAWSAQSHYGYTF.

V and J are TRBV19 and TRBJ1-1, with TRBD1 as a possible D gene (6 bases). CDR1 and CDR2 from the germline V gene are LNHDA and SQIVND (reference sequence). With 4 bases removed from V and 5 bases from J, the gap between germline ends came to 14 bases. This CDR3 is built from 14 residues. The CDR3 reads CASSREQGGTEAFF. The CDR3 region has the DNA TGTGCCAGTAGTAGAGAACAGGGTGGGACTGAAGCTTTCTTT.